The 18 T cell receptor beta chains reported below all come from one sample, sequenced in a study of Ad26.COV2.S vaccination and SARS-CoV-2 variants. Noted treatment: roughly 18 received Ad26.COV2.S at low or high dose, single or two shots; about 5 received placebo; per-sample allocation not given. Collection of samples fell on day 63 after the first vaccine or placebo injection. Method: immunoSEQ multiplex PCR; TCRdb's copy keeps in-frame clones and lacks some. The repertoire holds about 320,000 clones, with roughly 86% as singletons. Material: peripheral blood, obtained in a trial of Ad26.COV2.S vaccine versus placebo. Receptors originate from a person between 18 and 65 years old who received the Ad26.COV2.S COVID-19 vaccine or a placebo.

The V and J genes are TRBV7-2 and TRBJ2-3, with 9 bases matching TRBD2. Losses at the gene ends were 2 bases for V and 1 base for J; bases not matched to a gene: 10. The length of the CDR3 is 18 residues. The germline V gene has CDR1 SGHTA and CDR2 FQGNSA. The CDR3 reads CASSLSVGGGAGTDTQYF. The CDR3 DNA is TGTGCCAGCAGCTTAAGTGTTGGCGGGGGGGCGGGCACAGATACGCAGTATTTT. The full variable domain, with the rest looked up from reference TRBV7-2 and TRBJ2-3, is GAGVSQSPSNKVTEKGKDVELRCDPISGHTALYWYRQSLGQGLEFLIYFQGNSAPDKSGLPSDRFSAERTGGSVSTLTIQRTQQEDSAVYLCASSLSVGGGAGTDTQYFGPGTRLTVL.

The genes are TRBV29-1 and TRBJ2-5, with D perhaps TRBD1 (6 bases). Germline lookup yields CDR1 SQVTM and CDR2 ANQGSEA. Trimming removed 4 bases from V and 5 bases from J, with 17 bases in between. The CDR3 runs to 14 residues. The CDR3 coding sequence is TGCAGCGTTGGCTCGACAGAGAGGGGGGAGACCCAGTACTTC. It encodes CSVGSTERGETQYF.

This rearrangement joins TRBV6-2 or TRBV6-3 to TRBJ1-1, with a possible D match to TRBD1 (6 bases). This CDR3 comprises 17 residues. Germline V CDR1 and CDR2: MNHEY, SVGEGT. Trimming took off 4 bases at V and 3 bases at J, with 21 bases between the two ends. The CDR3 DNA sequence: TGTGCCAGCAGTTCCCTTTGGGGGGCCCCTTGGGACACTGAAGCTTTCTTT. Translated, it gives CASSSLWGAPWDTEAFF.

The chain carries TRBV29-1 and TRBJ1-2; D call uncertain. The V and J ends lost 0 bases and 5 bases respectively, with 16 bases between them. The CDR3 runs 15 residues. CDR1 SQVTM and CDR2 ANQGSEA come from the germline V gene. The CDR3 here is CSVEDKFLKGYGYTF. The CDR3 DNA is TGCAGCGTTGAAGATAAATTTCTCAAGGGTTATGGCTACACCTTC.

A single count supports this clone. CDR3 in amino acids: CASSWRTGAYEQYF. The DNA of the CDR3 is TGCGCCAGCAGCTGGAGGACAGGGGCCTACGAGCAGTACTTC. V and J are TRBV5-1 and TRBJ2-7; TRBD1 aligns across 9 bases. The CDR3 contains 14 residues. CDR1 is SGHRS and CDR2 is YFSETQ in the germline V gene. Trimming at V came to 3 bases and at J to 2 bases, leaving 3 bases not matched to a gene.

The CDR3: CASGLVRQGWDQPQHF. CDR3 nucleotide sequence: TGTGCTAGTGGTTTGGTACGTCAGGGGTGGGATCAGCCCCAGCATTTT. The V call is TRBV12-5, the J call TRBJ1-5, with a possible D match to TRBD1 (6 bases). With 0 bases removed from V and 5 bases from J, the gap between germline ends came to 14 bases. The CDR3 is 16 amino acids. Germline V gene lookup returns CDR1 LGHNT and CDR2 FRNRAP. The entire variable domain, with the rest obtained from reference TRBV12-5 and TRBJ1-5, is as follows: DARVTQTPRHKVTEMGQEVTMRCQPILGHNTVFWYRQTMMQGLELLAYFRNRAPLDDSGMPKDRFSAEMPDATLATLKIQPSEPRDSAVYFCASGLVRQGWDQPQHFGDGTRLSIL.

The V gene is TRBV3-1 (or the pseudogene TRBV3-2), the J gene TRBJ2-2; perhaps TRBD1 as D (6 bases). Per germline, CDR1 LGHDT and CDR2 YNNKEL (reference sequence). V lost 4 bases and J 4 bases, leaving 16 bases between the germline ends. The CDR3 runs 16 residues. Here the CDR3 reads CASSRFGQSTTGELFF. Here the CDR3 DNA reads TGTGCCAGCAGCCGGTTTGGACAGAGCACCACCGGGGAGCTGTTTTTT.

The CDR3 DNA reads TGCAGCGTTGTATTGGGCCGACAGGGGAGGGAGACCCAGTACTTC. Protein: CSVVLGRQGRETQYF. The rearrangement uses TRBV29-1 and TRBJ2-5; TRBD1 matches 8 bases. Germline trimming cut 4 bases from V and 5 bases from J; bases unmatched to any gene: 12. Looked up from germline, CDR1 is SQVTM and CDR2 is ANQGSEA. The CDR3 consists of 15 residues. Together with reference TRBV29-1 and TRBJ2-5, the CDR3 gives the full variable domain: SAVISQKPSRDICQRGTSLTIQCQVDSQVTMMFWYRQQPGQSLTLIATANQGSEATYESGFVIDKFPISRPNLTFSTLTVSNMSPEDSSIYLCSVVLGRQGRETQYFGPGTRLLVL.

The chain is built from TRBV3-1 (or the pseudogene TRBV3-2) and TRBJ2-3; the match to TRBD2 covers 7 bases. The CDR3 totals 16 residues. The V segment lost 1 base and the J segment 2 bases; nucleotides outside the gene matches: 6. The germline CDR1 and CDR2 sequences are LGHDT and YNNKEL (reference sequence). The CDR3 DNA reads as TGTGCCAGCAGCCAAGCACTGGGAGGGGACACAGATACGCAGTATTTT. It specifies CASSQALGGDTDTQYF.

The chain combines TRBV10-3 with TRBJ2-1; perhaps TRBD1 as D (6 bases). The CDR3 has 18 residues. Germline values: CDR1 ENHRY, CDR2 SYGVKD. V lost 6 bases and J lost 0, with 21 bases in between. The CDR3 sequence is CAIRPGVGTGSSYNEQFF. The CDR3 DNA sequence: TGTGCCATCAGGCCGGGCGTAGGTACAGGGAGCTCCTACAATGAGCAGTTCTTC.

The CDR3 DNA follows: TGTGCCAGCAGCGCACAAGGAGCCTCCACCGGGGAGCTGTTTTTT. It translates to CASSAQGASTGELFF. J is TRBJ2-2 and V is TRBV6-4, with D uncertain. The germline V gene has CDR1 MRHNA and CDR2 SNTAGT. The CDR3 covers 15 residues. Trimming cost V 6 bases and J 4 bases, with 15 bases left between them.

V gene TRBV5-1 combines with J gene TRBJ2-1; D is ambiguous. Trimming took 0 bases from V and 4 from J, leaving 11 bases between them. CDR1 and CDR2 (germline): SGHRS, YFSETQ. CDR3 length equals 15 residues. The DNA of the CDR3 is TGCGCCAGCAGCTTGGCTCCAGATACGTACAATGAGCAGTTCTTC. Residues: CASSLAPDTYNEQFF.

The chain couples TRBV5-4 to TRBJ2-1; maybe TRBD2 (5 bases). The CDR3 is 14 residues long. The germline CDR1 and CDR2 sequences are SGHNT and YYREEE (reference sequence). Trimming removed 1 base from V and 1 base from J, with 6 bases in between. The DNA for the CDR3 is TGTGCCAGCAGCTTGCCGGGGTCCTACAATGAGCAGTTCTTC. This encodes CASSLPGSYNEQFF. Looking up the rest from reference TRBV5-4 and TRBJ2-1 gives the full variable domain: ETGVTQSPTHLIKTRGQQVTLRCSSQSGHNTVSWYQQALGQGPQFIFQYYREEENGRGNFPPRFSGLQFPNYSSELNVNALELDDSALYLCASSLPGSYNEQFFGPGTRLTVL.

In this sample, this clone turned up a few times. The rearrangement joins TRBV2 to TRBJ2-3; D is undetermined. Germline CDR1 reads SNHLY; CDR2 reads FYNNEI. The CDR3 is made up of 14 amino acids. V was shortened by 6 bases and J by 0 bases, with 10 bases between the two germline ends. The chain's CDR3 is CASSVVPSTDTQYF. The CDR3 coding sequence is TGTGCCAGCAGCGTGGTTCCAAGCACAGATACGCAGTATTTT. The complete variable domain, with remaining parts taken from reference TRBV2 and TRBJ2-3, reads EPEVTQTPSHQVTQMGQEVILRCVPISNHLYFYWYRQILGQKVEFLVSFYNNEISEKSEIFDDQFSVERPDGSNFTLKIRSTKLEDSAMYFCASSVVPSTDTQYFGPGTRLTVL.

This clone occurred once. The J gene is TRBJ2-7, the V gene TRBV19; D possibly uses TRBD1 or TRBD2 (5 bases each). The CDR3 is 14 amino acids. The V end lost 6 bases, the J end lost 5 bases, and 17 bases lay between the germline ends. Germline V gives CDR1 LNHDA, CDR2 SQIVND (reference sequence). The CDR3 DNA reads TGTGCCAGTAGCCGCCGGGACCGCCCCAACGAGCAGTACTTC. Protein: CASSRRDRPNEQYF.

V is TRBV19 and J is TRBJ1-3; D is ambiguous. The CDR3 extends over 15 amino acids. Germline V CDR1 and CDR2: LNHDA, SQIVND (reference sequence). The V and J ends lost 8 bases and 0 bases respectively, with 14 bases between them. The CDR3, as DNA: TGTGCCAGTGAGGGTCTCCAATTCTCTGGAAACACCATATATTTT. Protein product: CASEGLQFSGNTIYF.

The chain carries TRBV15 and TRBJ1-2, with a tentative D call TRBD1 (5 bases). The CDR3 is 17 residues long. Trimming removed 0 bases from V and 3 bases from J, with 17 bases in between. Germline CDR1 LNHNV, CDR2 YYDKDF (reference sequence). The CDR3 DNA reads TGTGCCACCAGCAGAGATATGTCGGGGCTTGAAGACTATGGCTACACCTTC. Translating it yields CATSRDMSGLEDYGYTF.

The chain recombines TRBV9 with TRBJ2-2; TRBD2 agrees at 8 bases. The CDR3 extends over 17 amino acids. Germline V gene lookup returns CDR1 SGDLS and CDR2 YYNGEE. Germline trimming cut 4 bases from V and 0 bases from J; bases unmatched to any gene: 8. The CDR3 loop is CASSPRGGAPNTGELFF. In DNA, the CDR3 is TGTGCCAGCAGCCCCCGGGGGGGGGCGCCGAACACCGGGGAGCTGTTTTTT.